One sample yielded the 14 T cell receptor beta chains listed below, sequenced in a study of vaccination and CD4 T cells after COVID-19. These receptors lack a known antigen. An Oncomine TCR Beta short-read assay was used to sequence the DNA from cultured CD4+ T cells. MiXCR, run by TCRdb on the PCR reads, gives a single entry per CDR3 protein. The sample contains 20,000 to 30,000 distinct CDR3 sequences, 42% of which appear only once. Time point: late sampling 161 to 241 days after vaccination in a few convalescent patients. Treatment denoted: roughly 10-day PBMC culture with coronavirus spike peptide pools or control peptides (ViraFEST assay). Sequences were derived from CD4+ T cells from blood, cultured in vitro, sampled about 7 months after SARS-CoV-2 vaccination. All receptors come from a human donor who had recovered from COVID-19.

This clonotype was counted only a few times. This chain joins TRBV6-5 and TRBJ2-5, with TRBD2 matching 13 bases. V trimming: 2 bases; J trimming: 5 bases; junction bases outside the gene matches: 8. Germline lookup yields CDR1 MNHEY and CDR2 SVGAGI. The CDR3 is made up of 17 amino acids. The CDR3 here is CASSYPGLAGVGETQYF. CDR3 nucleotide sequence: TGTGCCAGCAGTTACCCCGGACTAGCGGGAGTGGGGGAGACCCAGTACTTC.

This clonotype has only a few counts. V usage is TRBV7-9 and J usage is TRBJ1-2, with 7 bases that match TRBD1. Unmatched junction bases numbered 0, after V lost 4 bases and J lost 4 bases. The CDR3 has 12 amino acids. The germline gives CDR1 SEHNR, CDR2 FQNEAQ (reference sequence). CDR3 DNA: TGTGCCAGCAGCTGGGACAGCTATGGCTACACCTTC. Translation: CASSWDSYGYTF.

The chain joins TRBV20-1 to TRBJ1-2; 9 nucleotides match TRBD1. The CDR3 runs 13 residues. CDR1 is DFQATT, CDR2 SNEGSKA, per germline (reference sequence). Losses at the gene ends were 3 bases for V and 4 bases for J; bases not matched to a gene: 3. DNA of the CDR3: TGCAGTGCTAGGACAGGGGGTACCTATGGCTACACCTTC. The encoded protein is CSARTGGTYGYTF.

This clonotype has only a few counts. This chain connects TRBV7-2 to TRBJ2-2; possibly TRBD1 for D (5 bases). Deletions cut 2 bases from V and 8 bases from J, with 18 bases between. The CDR3 is made up of 16 amino acids. Looked up from germline, CDR1 is SGHTA and CDR2 is FQGNSA. CDR3 in DNA: TGTGCCAGCAGCTTAAGGGGCTCCTTGGGCGCTGGGGAGCTGTTTTTT. Translating it yields CASSLRGSLGAGELFF.

The V and J genes are TRBV19 and TRBJ1-5; TRBD1 matches at 7 bases. The junction had 2 bases not matched to a gene; V was cut back by 7 bases and J by 5 bases. This CDR3 comprises 12 residues. Germline V gene lookup returns CDR1 LNHDA and CDR2 SQIVND (reference sequence). The CDR3 coding sequence is TGTGCCAGTACCAGGGGGTATCAGCCCCAGCATTTT. Translation: CASTRGYQPQHF.

In this sample, this clonotype turned up a few times. The chain is built from TRBV28 and TRBJ1-2; 11 bases match TRBD1. Germline V gene sequence: CDR1 MDHEN, CDR2 SYDVKM. The CDR3 sequence is 16 residues long. After removal of 5 bases from V and 1 base from J, the junction contained 6 bases not matched to a gene. The CDR3: CASSRTGGSGNYGYTF. CDR3 in DNA: TGTGCCAGCAGTCGGACAGGGGGCTCGGGTAACTATGGCTACACCTTC.

The gene calls are TRBV27 and TRBJ2-7, with unresolved D. Trimming took 6 bases from V and 7 from J, leaving 10 bases between them. The CDR3 covers 11 residues. Germline loops: CDR1 MNHEY, CDR2 SMNVEV (reference sequence). The CDR3 spells CASRGLGEQYF. The CDR3, as DNA: TGTGCCAGCAGGGGCTTGGGGGAGCAGTACTTC.

This clonotype was seen more than once but under ten times. The chain carries TRBV18 and TRBJ2-5; D unclear. CDR3 length: 14 residues. CDR1 is KGHSH and CDR2 is LQKENI in the germline V gene. Trimming shortened V by 0 bases and J by 1 base, and 6 bases separated the two germline ends. In DNA, the CDR3 is TGTGCCAGCTCACCACCGTACCCCCAAGAGACCCAGTACTTC. Translating gives CASSPPYPQETQYF.

This chain uses TRBV20-1 with TRBJ2-1; D is possibly TRBD2 (6 bases). V shed 1 base and J shed 1 base, with 14 bases lying between them. Germline CDR1 is DFQATT and CDR2 is SNEGSKA (reference sequence). The CDR3 is 16 residues long. The CDR3 region is CSARAREAKSYNEQFF. As DNA, the CDR3 is TGCAGTGCTAGAGCTAGGGAGGCGAAGTCCTACAATGAGCAGTTCTTC.

The chain recombines TRBV7-2 with TRBJ2-7; no clear D gene. The germline V gene has CDR1 SGHTA and CDR2 FQGNSA. Trimming pared 6 bases from V and 4 bases from J, leaving 7 bases between. The CDR3 contains 11 residues. This CDR3 reads CASSISYEQYF. The CDR3 nucleotides read TGTGCCAGCAGTATTAGTTACGAGCAGTACTTC. The full variable domain, with the rest looked up from reference TRBV7-2 and TRBJ2-7, is GAGVSQSPSNKVTEKGKDVELRCDPISGHTALYWYRQSLGQGLEFLIYFQGNSAPDKSGLPSDRFSAERTGGSVSTLTIQRTQQEDSAVYLCASSISYEQYFGPGTRLTVT.

The chain combines TRBV28 with TRBJ1-4, with 9 bases identical to TRBD1. The ends lost 5 bases at V and 5 bases at J; junction bases unmatched: 6. The CDR3 is 15 amino acids. Germline CDR1 reads MDHEN; CDR2 reads SYDVKM. CDR3 DNA sequence: TGTGCCAGCAGTCCCACAGGGACAGGGAATGAAAAACTGTTTTTT. Amino acid sequence: CASSPTGTGNEKLFF.

This clonotype was picked up a small number of times. This rearrangement joins TRBV6-1 to TRBJ1-2; 7 bases map to TRBD1. The germline V gene encodes CDR1 MNHNS and CDR2 SASEGT. The CDR3 totals 13 residues. V shed 1 base, J shed 4 bases, and the junction held 0 bases outside the gene matches. CDR3 sequence: CASSEGTGYGYTF. CDR3 DNA: TGTGCCAGCAGTGAAGGGACAGGCTATGGCTACACCTTC.

DNA for the CDR3: TGCAGTGCTAGAGATCTTGGGTATGGCAGAGAGCAAGAGACCCAGTACTTC. Protein product: CSARDLGYGREQETQYF. The chain is built from TRBV20-1 and TRBJ2-5, with no clear D. Trimming left V 0 bases short and J 2 bases short, with 19 bases between. Germline V gene data show CDR1 as DFQATT and CDR2 as SNEGSKA (reference sequence). The CDR3 contains 17 residues.

The chain links TRBV6-1 to TRBJ2-7, with a possible D match to TRBD1 (6 bases). The CDR3 spans 13 residues. Germline CDR1 and CDR2: MNHNS and SASEGT. V was pared by 6 bases and J by 0 bases, with 9 bases between. This CDR3 reads CASRVDSSYEQYF. CDR3 DNA sequence: TGTGCCAGCAGGGTGGACAGCTCCTACGAGCAGTACTTC.